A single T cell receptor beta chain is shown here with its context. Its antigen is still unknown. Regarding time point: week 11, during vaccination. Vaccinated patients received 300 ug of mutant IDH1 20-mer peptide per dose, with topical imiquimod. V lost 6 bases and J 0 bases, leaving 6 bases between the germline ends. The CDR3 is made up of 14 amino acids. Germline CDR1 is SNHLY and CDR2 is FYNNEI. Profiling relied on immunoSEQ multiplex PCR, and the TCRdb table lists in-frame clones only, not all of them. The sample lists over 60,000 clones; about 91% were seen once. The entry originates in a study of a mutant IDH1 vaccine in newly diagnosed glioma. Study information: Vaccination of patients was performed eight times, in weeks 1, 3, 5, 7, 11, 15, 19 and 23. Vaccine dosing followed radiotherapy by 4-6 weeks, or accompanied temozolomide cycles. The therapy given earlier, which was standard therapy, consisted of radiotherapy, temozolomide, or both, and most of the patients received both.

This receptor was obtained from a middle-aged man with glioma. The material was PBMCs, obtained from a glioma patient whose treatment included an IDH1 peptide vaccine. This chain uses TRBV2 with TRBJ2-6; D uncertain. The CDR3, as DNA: TGTGCCAGCAGCGAGTACTCTGGGGCCAACGTCCTGACTTTC. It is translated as CASSEYSGANVLTF.